The entry below describes one TCR beta chain. PCR used 60 Vbeta primers and 13 Jbeta primers. The method was immunoSEQ multiplex PCR; TCRdb's version includes in-frame clones alone and lacks a portion of them. The table includes under 130,000 clones, roughly 80% detected once. This sample is drawn from a study of cytomegalovirus exposure and HLA in healthy donors. The sequence was collected from a woman between 35 and 50 years old in good health and CMV-seropositive. The material sequenced was PBMCs.

In DNA, the CDR3 is TGTGCCAGCAGTTTACCAGGGGCCGAAAAACTGTTTTTT. It is translated as CASSLPGAEKLFF. V and J are TRBV28 and TRBJ1-4, with D possibly matching TRBD1 (6 bases). Deletions cut 2 bases from V and 8 bases from J, with 9 bases between. CDR1 is MDHEN and CDR2 is SYDVKM in the germline V gene. This CDR3 is built from 13 residues.